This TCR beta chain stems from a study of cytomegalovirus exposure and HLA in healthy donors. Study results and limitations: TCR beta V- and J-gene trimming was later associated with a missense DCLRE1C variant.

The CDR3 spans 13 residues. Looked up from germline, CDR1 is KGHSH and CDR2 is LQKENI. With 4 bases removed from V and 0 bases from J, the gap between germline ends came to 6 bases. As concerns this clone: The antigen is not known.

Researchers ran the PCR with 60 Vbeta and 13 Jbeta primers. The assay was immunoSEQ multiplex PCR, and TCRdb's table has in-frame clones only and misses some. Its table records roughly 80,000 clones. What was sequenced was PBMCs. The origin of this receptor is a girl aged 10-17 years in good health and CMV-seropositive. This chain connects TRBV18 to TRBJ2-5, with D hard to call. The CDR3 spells CASSLAYQETQYF. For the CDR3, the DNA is TGTGCCAGCTCACTGGCTTACCAAGAGACCCAGTACTTC.